The 16 T cell receptor beta chains below come from one sample, sequenced in a study of multiple sclerosis patients with progressive multifocal leukoencephalopathy. Assay: immunoSEQ multiplex PCR; the TCRdb copy retains only in-frame clones and omits some. The sample lists some 25,000 clones; 80% to 95% were seen once. Time point in this sample: approximately 12 months of natalizumab therapy. Here the sequenced sample was PBMCs, taken from a patient treated with natalizumab. These receptors all stem from a man under 40 with multiple sclerosis.

The gene calls are TRBV2 and TRBJ2-3; 8 positions agree with TRBD1. The CDR3 is 14 amino acids. CDR1 and CDR2 (germline): SNHLY, FYNNEI. Trimming removed 4 bases from V and 2 bases from J; junction bases left unmatched: 2. CDR3 protein: CASSVGQATDTQYF. CDR3 in DNA: TGTGCCAGCAGTGTGGGACAGGCCACAGATACGCAGTATTTT.

On this clone itself: A read error may account for a junction end that differs from germline. The chain joins TRBV9 to TRBJ1-4, with a possible D match to TRBD1 (6 bases). Looked up from germline, CDR1 is SGDLS and CDR2 is YYNGEE. The CDR3 consists of 14 residues. CDR3 sequence: CASSVKGGSEELFF. The CDR3 DNA reads TGTGCCAGCAGCGTCAAGGGGGGAAGTGAAGAACTGTTTTTT.

The V gene is TRBV4-3, the J gene TRBJ1-4; D might be TRBD1 (5 bases). The V end lost 8 bases, the J end lost 9 bases, and 16 bases lay between the germline ends. From germline, CDR1 is LGHNA and CDR2 YSLEER. The CDR3 extends over 13 amino acids. The CDR3, as DNA: TGCGCCAGCCAAGGGGCGGGGAGGAAAAAACTGTTTTTT. It is translated as CASQGAGRKKLFF.

This rearrangement joins TRBV27 to TRBJ2-1; tentative D call: TRBD2 (5 bases). CDR1 is MNHEY, CDR2 SMNVEV, per germline (reference sequence). V dropped 4 bases and J dropped 0 bases, with 13 bases sitting between them. The CDR3 runs to 16 residues. The DNA for the CDR3 is TGTGCCAGCAGTTCTTGGACTGGGAGCTCCTACAATGAGCAGTTCTTC. Its protein is CASSSWTGSSYNEQFF.

This rearrangement joins TRBV7-9 to TRBJ2-1; TRBD2 matches 12 bases. Germline CDR1 SEHNR, CDR2 FQNEAQ (reference sequence). The CDR3 length is 18 residues. Unmatched junction bases numbered 12, after V lost 4 bases and J lost 5 bases. The CDR3 DNA reads TGTGCCAGCAGCTCTTCCCAGATAAGACTAGCGGGAGACAATGAGCAGTTCTTC. Amino acid sequence: CASSSSQIRLAGDNEQFF.

This clone was seen a single time. The chain couples TRBV4-3 to TRBJ1-3, with D unresolved. Deletions cut 0 bases from V and 5 bases from J, with 17 bases between. The CDR3 spans 17 residues. Per germline, CDR1 LGHNA and CDR2 YSLEER. CDR3 amino acids: CASSQDSGVFHRNTIYF. The CDR3 region has the DNA TGCGCCAGCAGCCAAGATAGCGGGGTTTTCCACCGAAACACCATATATTTT.

The chain uses TRBV6-1 and TRBJ1-2; 7 bases align to TRBD1. Germline V lookup: CDR1 MNHNS, CDR2 SASEGT. The J segment lost 7 bases and the V segment lost 7 bases, leaving 6 bases of the junction unmatched. This CDR3 has 12 residues. CDR3 sequence: CASTNRQGGYTF. The CDR3 nucleotides read TGTGCCAGCACTAACCGACAGGGTGGCTACACCTTC.

This chain uses TRBV4-1 with TRBJ1-4; 7 bases match TRBD1. The CDR3 has 14 residues. The germline CDR1 and CDR2 sequences are MGHRA and YSYEKL. V shed 3 bases, J shed 8 bases, and the junction held 6 bases outside the gene matches. Here the CDR3 DNA reads TGCGCCAGCAGCCAGGCAGGGGGTCAAGAAAAACTGTTTTTT. Translating it yields CASSQAGGQEKLFF.

This sequence joins TRBV9 and TRBJ2-7; D uncertain. V lost 0 bases to trimming and J lost 1 base, with 11 bases between them. Germline CDR1 reads SGDLS; CDR2 reads YYNGEE. The CDR3 length is 15 residues. The CDR3 here is CASSVGTVGSYEQYF. The CDR3 bases are TGTGCCAGCAGCGTAGGAACGGTAGGGTCCTACGAGCAGTACTTC.

This sequence joins TRBV7-2 and TRBJ2-3; D not certain. From germline, CDR1 is SGHTA and CDR2 FQGNSA. The ends were cut back, 4 bases at V and 0 bases at J, with 8 bases in the middle. The CDR3 length is 14 residues. The CDR3 reads CASSSHMSTDTQYF. CDR3 nucleotides: TGTGCCAGCAGCTCCCATATGAGCACAGATACGCAGTATTTT.

The genes are TRBV5-1 and TRBJ2-1; 12 nucleotides agree with TRBD2. The CDR3 consists of 17 residues. Trimming took 0 bases from V and 9 from J; bases not matched to a gene: 10. CDR1 is SGHRS and CDR2 is YFSETQ in the germline V gene. The DNA of the CDR3 is TGCGCCAGCAGCTTGGGCCCCCGGACTAGCGGGATGAGTGAGCAGTTCTTC. Translation: CASSLGPRTSGMSEQFF.

The chain joins TRBV6-5 to TRBJ2-1, with TRBD2 matching 8 bases. This CDR3 spans 14 amino acids. The J segment lost 7 bases and the V segment lost 5 bases, leaving 7 bases of the junction unmatched. Germline-derived CDR1 and CDR2 are MNHEY and SVGAGI. CDR3 amino acids: CASSVGRASNEQFF. The CDR3 coding sequence is TGTGCCAGCAGTGTCGGGAGGGCCTCAAATGAGCAGTTCTTC.

Comment on this clone: This sample includes further DNA sequences coding for the same CDR3. The CDR3 DNA is TGTGCCATCAGGGAACAGGGGCCAAATGGCTACACCTTC. Protein: CAIREQGPNGYTF. The rearrangement joins TRBV10-3 to TRBJ1-2, with 7 bases lining up with TRBD1. The CDR3 sequence is 13 residues long. CDR1 is ENHRY, CDR2 SYGVKD, per germline. Trimming cost V 6 bases and J 6 bases; bases outside gene matches: 7.

V usage is TRBV18 and J usage is TRBJ2-5; 8 bases are a match to TRBD2. Matching the DNA end better, TRBJ2-7 makes the J call doubtful. Germline CDR1 is KGHSH and CDR2 is LQKENI. The CDR3 is 15 amino acids. This chain's CDR3 is CASSQSGGPGDEQYF. In DNA form, the CDR3 reads TGTGCCAGCTCACAGTCGGGAGGGCCGGGGGACGAGCAGTACTTC.

The J gene is TRBJ2-3, the V gene TRBV15; 11 bases align to TRBD2. Germline CDR1 is LNHNV and CDR2 is YYDKDF (reference sequence). The ends lost 2 bases at V and 3 bases at J; junction bases unmatched: 10. CDR3 length: 18 amino acids. The CDR3 reads CATSRRGALAGGTDTQYF. DNA of the CDR3: TGTGCCACCAGCAGACGGGGGGCTCTAGCGGGAGGAACAGATACGCAGTATTTT.

The CDR3 loop is CASSRGQGNTEAFF. CDR3 nucleotides: TGCGCCAGCAGCCGCGGACAGGGAAACACTGAAGCTTTCTTT. This chain uses TRBV4-3 with TRBJ1-1; TRBD1 matches 8 bases. The CDR3 length is 14 residues. V lost 4 bases to trimming and J lost 2 bases; unmatched junction nucleotides: 3. Germline V gives CDR1 LGHNA, CDR2 YSLEER.